The present T cell receptor (beta chain) was sequenced within a study of T cells after yellow fever vaccination. A word on this clonotype: Its target is not known.

The study, taken as a whole, reports: In post-booster samples, most primary-vaccination clones reappeared (just under 98% CD4, 75% to 90% CD8).

One entry per CDR3 protein results from TCRdb running MiXCR on the 5' RACE reads. The data contain around 400,000 distinct CDR3 sequences, roughly 12% of them singletons. Germline V gene sequence: CDR1 DFQATT, CDR2 SNEGSKA (reference sequence). V gave up 6 bases and J gave up 13 bases; unmatched junction bases: 14. The CDR3 is 15 amino acids. V and J are TRBV20-1 and TRBJ1-6; 11 nucleotides match TRBD1. The clonotype was recovered from a man aged 18 to 35 who received the YFV17D yellow fever vaccine. The sample was PBMCs, taken on the day of the first yellow fever vaccination. CDR3 amino acids: CSARTGGGLGSPLHF. CDR3 nucleotides: TGCAGTGCACGGACAGGGGGCGGTTTGGGTTCGCCCCTCCACTTT.